This TCR beta chain originates from a study of response to subunit inactivated influenza vaccine. From germline, CDR1 is SGHAT and CDR2 FQNNGV. The CDR3 spans 17 residues. Trimming cost V 0 bases and J 2 bases; bases outside gene matches: 5. Each CDR3 protein gets one entry after TCRdb re-called the RT-PCR reads with MiXCR. The sample holds about 570,000 distinct CDR3 sequences; over 9% are singletons and the top ten take 9.5% to 12%. This clonotype was seen a handful of times. The same specimen was also included in a second study, on T cells expressing NK-cell markers. That paper states: UMIs accompanied the 5'RACE template switching by which TCR beta cDNA was made. There were seven HCMV-seropositive donors and one seronegative donor among the eight sequenced. These clonotypes also led the CD3+CD56-NKG2C+ fraction in a few donors. HCMV specificity was not established for the expanded NKG2C+ T cell clones.

Sequenced material: PBMCs from blood, taken on the day of vaccination. The genes are TRBV11-2 and TRBJ2-3; 10 bases fit TRBD2. The receptor was isolated from a man aged 45-65 years who received an inactivated influenza vaccine. The DNA of the CDR3 is TGTGCCAGCAGCTTAGATAGAAGCGGGGGGGCCACAGATACGCAGTATTTT. This encodes CASSLDRSGGATDTQYF.